This T cell receptor beta chain was observed in a study of T cell responses to AZD1222 COVID-19 vaccine. Measured with immunoSEQ multiplex PCR; TCRdb has only the in-frame clones, and not every one. The sample carries fewer than 200,000 clones, about 91% recorded once. The germline V and J ends were trimmed by 1 base and 0 bases, with 7 bases remaining between them. Germline values: CDR1 SGHRS, CDR2 YFSETQ. The CDR3 contains 14 residues. Study-wide results and limits: Baseline antibody screening turned up just a handful of seropositive AZD1222 recipients. The CD4 TCRs associated with vaccination extended across spike and predominated at 160-218 and 743-854.

As to this clone: Its antigen is unknown.

This sample comprised peripheral blood, obtained on day 0 of MenACWY control vaccination. The gene calls are TRBV5-1 and TRBJ1-1; D is undetermined. This sequence originates from an adult in good health. Here the CDR3 reads CASSLSGLNTEAFF. The CDR3 bases are TGCGCCAGCAGCTTGAGTGGCTTGAACACTGAAGCTTTCTTT.